These 25 T cell receptor beta chains share one sample of origin, sequenced in a study of identical twins' blood T cells (dated by TCRdb to the early 2010s). The method behind the library was 5' RACE. The sequencer was an Illumina Genome Analyzer IIx. Clones were called with MiXCR by TCRdb after fastp trimmed the public reads at Q25, and only in-frame beta chains were retained. Every distinct CDR3 protein forms one entry, paired with its most common genes and DNA. The sample includes around 380,000 distinct CDR3 sequences, with 28% observed a single time. The ten top clones hold roughly 5.5% of the sample. The sequenced sample consisted of PBMCs. All receptors derive from a woman aged 18 to 55 in good health.

This chain links TRBV11-2 with TRBJ2-7, with D hard to call. CDR1 and CDR2 (germline): SGHAT, FQNNGV. Trimming took off 3 bases at V and 2 bases at J, with 8 bases between the two ends. This CDR3 has 13 amino acids. The CDR3 sequence: CASSFGLAYEQYF. DNA of the CDR3: TGTGCCAGCAGCTTTGGATTGGCCTACGAGCAGTACTTC.

The CDR3 is CSAPPGGSGYTF. Written as DNA, the CDR3 is TGCAGTGCCCCCCCAGGGGGAAGTGGCTACACCTTC. The rearrangement joins TRBV20-1 to TRBJ1-2, with 7 bases matching TRBD1. Trimming took 6 bases from V and 7 from J; bases not matched to a gene: 8. The length of the CDR3 is 12 residues. Germline-derived CDR1 and CDR2 are DFQATT and SNEGSKA (reference sequence).

The chain employs TRBV21-1 and TRBJ1-2; TRBD1, as called in the table, went unchecked against the DNA. TRBV21-1 is a recognized pseudogene. CDR3 length: 14 amino acids. As DNA, the CDR3 is TGTGCCAGCAGCAAAGGAGAACAGGGCTATGGCTACACCTTC. As protein: CASSKGEQGYGYTF.

The rearrangement joins TRBV25-1 to TRBJ2-4, with TRBD2 matching 11 bases. The length of the CDR3 is 14 residues. The V gene end was trimmed by 5 bases and the J gene end by 9 bases; junction bases not matched to a gene: 6. Germline assignment: CDR1 MGHDK and CDR2 SYGVNS. The CDR3 loop is CASSSLAGVGIQYF. In DNA form, the CDR3 reads TGTGCCAGCAGTTCACTAGCGGGAGTTGGCATTCAGTACTTC.

A few counts support this clonotype. CDR3: CASRLGASSYNSPLHF. The CDR3 coding sequence is TGTGCCAGTAGACTGGGGGCGAGCTCCTATAATTCACCCCTCCACTTT. J is TRBJ1-6 and V is TRBV19, with a possible D match to TRBD1 (6 bases). Deletions cut 6 bases from V and 0 bases from J, with 12 bases between. Germline assignment: CDR1 LNHDA and CDR2 SQIVND (reference sequence). The CDR3 totals 16 residues.

This clonotype was seen many times. The chain uses TRBV6-1 and TRBJ1-5; the D is unclear. CDR3 length: 13 amino acids. The V and J ends lost 2 bases and 3 bases respectively, with 5 bases between them. CDR1 MNHNS and CDR2 SASEGT come from the germline V gene. CDR3 nucleotide sequence: TGTGCCAGCAGTGAACGGGTCAATCAGCCCCAGCATTTT. Amino acids: CASSERVNQPQHF.

This chain links TRBV27 with TRBJ1-1, with 11 bases that match TRBD1. CDR1 and CDR2 from the germline V gene are MNHEY and SMNVEV (reference sequence). Losses at the gene ends were 5 bases for V and 5 bases for J; bases not matched to a gene: 7. The CDR3 is 15 amino acids. In nucleotides, the CDR3 is TGTGCCAGCAGTACCCCCGGACAGGGGGCGACTGAAGCTTTCTTT. It encodes CASSTPGQGATEAFF.

The sample holds many counts of this clonotype. The V gene is TRBV20-1, the J gene TRBJ2-3, with D perhaps TRBD2 (5 bases). From germline, CDR1 is DFQATT and CDR2 SNEGSKA (reference sequence). With 4 bases removed from V and 3 bases from J, the gap between germline ends came to 8 bases. The CDR3 covers 12 residues. CDR3 protein: CSATTGTDTQYF. In DNA form, the CDR3 reads TGCAGTGCTACGACGGGAACAGATACGCAGTATTTT.

The V call is TRBV11-2, the J call TRBJ1-2, with TRBD1 identical over 8 bases. Unmatched junction bases numbered 1, after V lost 4 bases and J lost 3 bases. Germline V gives CDR1 SGHAT, CDR2 FQNNGV. This CDR3 is 13 amino acids long. The CDR3 reads CASSWGQDYGYTF. CDR3 bases: TGTGCCAGCAGCTGGGGACAGGACTATGGCTACACCTTC.

This sequence joins TRBV10-2 and TRBJ2-2, with TRBD1 matching 7 bases. From germline, CDR1 is WSHSY and CDR2 SAAADI. V lost 6 bases, J lost 3 bases, and 10 bases stayed unmatched. This CDR3 region has 16 residues. CDR3 residues: CASRNLQGMDTGELFF. Here the CDR3 DNA reads TGCGCCAGCAGAAACCTACAGGGGATGGACACCGGGGAGCTGTTTTTT.

The rearrangement links TRBV20-1 to TRBJ2-3; 12 nucleotides agree with TRBD1. CDR1 is DFQATT and CDR2 is SNEGSKA in the germline V gene (reference sequence). The CDR3 runs 15 residues. After removal of 5 bases from V and 6 bases from J, the junction contained 9 bases not matched to a gene. Here the CDR3 reads CSAVGTGGFGDTQYF. CDR3 nucleotides: TGCAGTGCTGTCGGGACAGGGGGCTTCGGCGATACGCAGTATTTT.

This clonotype appeared many times. CDR3 region: CASSESDYGYTF. CDR3 coding DNA: TGTGCCAGCAGTGAATCCGACTATGGCTACACCTTC. The chain joins TRBV2 to TRBJ1-2, with unresolved D. The CDR3 loop spans 12 amino acids. Germline V CDR1 and CDR2: SNHLY, FYNNEI. The ends were cut back, 2 bases at V and 3 bases at J, with 4 bases in the middle.

The chain links TRBV12-3 or TRBV12-4 to TRBJ1-2; D is possibly TRBD1 (6 bases). Between the trimmed V and J ends, which lost 5 bases and 2 bases, there was a span of 18 bases. This CDR3 spans 16 amino acids. The CDR3 DNA reads as TGTGCCAGCAGTGCCCGGACAGCGTCGTCGAACTATGGCTACACCTTC. Translation gives CASSARTASSNYGYTF.

As regards this clonotype: A much larger clone is a single base away; this may be a read error. The CDR3 sequence: CARSLDGNNQPQHF. The DNA of the CDR3 is TGTGCCCGCAGTTTAGACGGTAACAATCAGCCCCAGCATTTT. This chain uses TRBV6-2 or TRBV6-3 with TRBJ1-5; D gene uncertain. The CDR3 totals 14 residues. The V gene's germline CDR1 is MNHEY and CDR2 SVGEGT.

For the CDR3, the DNA is TGTGCCAGCAGCTTAGCAGCGGGGGGTTACACCGGGGAGCTGTTTTTT. Encoded protein: CASSLAAGGYTGELFF. J is TRBJ2-2 and V is TRBV11-1; 9 nucleotides line up with TRBD2. The germline V gene encodes CDR1 SGHAT and CDR2 FQDESV (reference sequence). Trimming at V came to 0 bases and at J to 3 bases, leaving 2 bases not matched to a gene. CDR3 length equals 16 residues.

This rearrangement joins TRBV5-1 to TRBJ1-5, with a weak D call TRBD1 (6 bases). With 4 bases removed from V and 4 bases from J, the gap between germline ends came to 9 bases. From germline, CDR1 is SGHRS and CDR2 YFSETQ. CDR3 length equals 13 residues. The CDR3 DNA follows: TGCGCCAGCAGCAGCGGACAGAATCAGCCCCAGCATTTT. Its protein is CASSSGQNQPQHF.

This clonotype showed up just a few times. V gene TRBV7-2 combines with J gene TRBJ1-1; 9 bases map to TRBD1. Germline CDR1 and CDR2: SGHTA and FQGNSA. V shed 5 bases, J shed 8 bases, and the junction held 9 bases outside the gene matches. The CDR3 spans 14 residues. The DNA for the CDR3 is TGTGCCAGCAGCGTATCCGGGACAGGGAAGGAAGCTTTCTTT. Protein: CASSVSGTGKEAFF.

This clonotype appeared a few times. No conserved phenylalanine or tryptophan is present at the end of the CDR3, so a read error is the likely explanation. The chain employs TRBV3-1 and TRBJ1-2; D unresolved. This CDR3 region has 13 residues. The germline gives CDR1 LGHDT, CDR2 YNNKEL (reference sequence). Trimming took 0 bases from V and 4 from J, leaving 6 bases between them. The CDR3 here is CASSQERGYGYTL. For the CDR3, the DNA is TGTGCCAGCAGCCAAGAGCGAGGCTATGGCTACACCCTC.

In its sample, this clonotype was seen a few times. V is TRBV20-1 and J is TRBJ1-1; possibly TRBD1 for D (5 bases). Germline V gene lookup returns CDR1 DFQATT and CDR2 SNEGSKA (reference sequence). The CDR3 has 13 amino acids. The V and J ends lost 3 bases and 1 base respectively, with 9 bases between them. In nucleotides, the CDR3 is TGCAGTGCTAGCCATCAGGGGAACACTGAAGCTTTCTTT. Translated: CSASHQGNTEAFF.

This clonotype was seen more than once but under ten times. This chain links TRBV7-9 with TRBJ1-4; D ambiguous. CDR3 length: 15 residues. Trimming shortened V by 4 bases and J by 4 bases, and 13 bases separated the two germline ends. Germline V lookup: CDR1 SEHNR, CDR2 FQNEAQ (reference sequence). The CDR3: CASSYGGRINEKLFF. The CDR3 nucleotides read TGTGCCAGCAGCTACGGCGGACGGATTAATGAAAAACTGTTTTTT.

Regarding this clonotype: A much larger clone lies a single base off, so this may be a read error. This chain links TRBV7-2 with TRBJ2-2, with D unclear. Germline CDR1 reads SGHTA; CDR2 reads FQGNSA. V was clipped by 3 bases and J by 6 bases, with 5 bases between them. The CDR3 is 12 amino acids. This chain's CDR3 is CTSSFWAGELFF. The CDR3 DNA follows: TGTACCAGCAGCTTTTGGGCCGGGGAGCTGTTTTTT.

This clonotype was seen more than once but under ten times. The chain employs TRBV20-1 and TRBJ1-5; no reliable D call. The germline V and J ends were trimmed by 7 bases and 3 bases, with 13 bases remaining between them. The germline gives CDR1 DFQATT, CDR2 SNEGSKA (reference sequence). The CDR3 is made up of 13 amino acids. CDR3 loop: CSVLTRPNQPQHF. For the CDR3, the DNA is TGCAGTGTTCTAACCCGGCCCAATCAGCCCCAGCATTTT.

The J gene is TRBJ1-2, the V gene TRBV6-1; D gene ambiguous. The CDR3 runs to 12 residues. Germline values: CDR1 MNHNS, CDR2 SASEGT. V gave up 5 bases and J gave up 5 bases, with 9 bases separating them. CDR3 DNA sequence: TGTGCCAGCAGTCCCCCGAAGTATGGCTACACCTTC. The encoded protein is CASSPPKYGYTF.

The chain carries TRBV2 and TRBJ1-1; no clear D. CDR1 is SNHLY and CDR2 is FYNNEI in the germline V gene. This CDR3 contains 12 residues. V was pared by 5 bases and J by 8 bases, with 12 bases between. CDR3 loop: CASSPGPREAFF. The CDR3 DNA follows: TGTGCCAGCAGTCCAGGACCGCGGGAAGCTTTCTTT. The full variable domain, its missing parts supplied by reference TRBV2 and TRBJ1-1, is EPEVTQTPSHQVTQMGQEVILRCVPISNHLYFYWYRQILGQKVEFLVSFYNNEISEKSEIFDDQFSVERPDGSNFTLKIRSTKLEDSAMYFCASSPGPREAFFGQGTRLTVV.

The V call is TRBV20-1, the J call TRBJ1-3; D uncertain. The CDR3 contains 13 residues. The V end was cut by 7 bases, the J end by 2 bases, with 12 bases between. Germline CDR1 and CDR2: DFQATT and SNEGSKA (reference sequence). This CDR3 is CSGMFQAGNTIYF. The CDR3 nucleotides are TGCAGTGGAATGTTTCAGGCTGGAAACACCATATATTTT.